This paragraph reports one T cell receptor beta chain. Its antigen is not identified. This sample was taken from a study of identical twins. After removal of 7 bases from V and 4 bases from J, the junction contained 9 bases not matched to a gene. Germline CDR1 SQVTM, CDR2 ANQGSEA. The CDR3 sequence is 13 residues long. Study conclusions and caveats: Invariant populations such as MAIT and iNKT cells could partly muddle zero-insertion analyses.

MiXCR, applied by TCRdb to the 5' RACE reads, yields one record per CDR3 protein. Of under 450,000 distinct CDR3 sequences listed, under 20% were seen once; the top ten hold 9% to 15%. The chain combines TRBV29-1 with TRBJ2-5; 7 bases match TRBD1. The sample was naive T cells sorted from blood. The source of this sequence is a man between 45 and 60 years old in good health. The CDR3 loop reads CSARLTGIETQYF. For the CDR3, the DNA is TGCAGCGCCAGACTGACAGGGATAGAGACCCAGTACTTC.